This T cell receptor beta chain was observed in a study of PD-1 blockade in classical Hodgkin lymphoma. Study-level information: Patients were infused with nivolumab 3 mg/kg every 2 weeks.

Profiling relied on immunoSEQ multiplex PCR, and the TCRdb table lists in-frame clones only, not all of them. In the table there are about 96,000 clones, just over 90% of which are singletons. Time point in this sample: cycle 4 day 1 (C4D1), after 5 to 7 weeks of nivolumab. Patients all relapsed after autologous stem cell transplantation, and there was variation in brentuximab vedotin exposure. V lost 6 bases and J lost 1; bases outside the gene matches: 5. The CDR3 has 14 amino acids. CDR1 is MDHEN, CDR2 SYDVKM, per germline. Study-wide results and caveats: Complete responders entered with baseline diversity on par with newly diagnosed patients, the results showed.

Worth noting for this clone: Antigen: not known.

The sequences come from peripheral blood mononuclear cells (PBMCs), collected before the fourth cycle of nivolumab. The genes are TRBV28 and TRBJ1-2, with TRBD1 matching 7 bases. The TCR was taken from a human donor with classical Hodgkin lymphoma. CDR3 sequence reads: CASSPGQFNYGYTF. The CDR3 bases are TGTGCCAGCAGCCCGGGACAGTTTAACTATGGCTACACCTTC.